This T cell receptor beta chain was sequenced in a study of T-cell reconstitution after alpha-beta-depleted transplantation in children. Study outcomes and limitations: Some patients' high day-60 TCRbeta diversity was attributed to recipient cells surviving conditioning. Counts and diversity of T cells one year after transplant came mostly from newly produced T cells. Expanded graft clones numbering several hundred reportedly gave rise to alpha-beta T cells about two months after transplant.

A few counts support this clonotype. Its antigen is currently unknown. CDR3 length: 14 residues. V lost 2 bases and J lost 7, with 14 bases in between. CDR1 MDHEN and CDR2 SYDVKM come from the germline V gene. Unique molecular identifiers were incorporated into the prepared TCRbeta library. Via MiXCR, TCRdb re-called the PCR reads, giving one row per CDR3 protein. The profile shows hundreds of thousands of distinct CDR3 sequences, just under 8.5% of them singletons. This sequence joins TRBV28 and TRBJ1-2; weak D call: TRBD1 (6 bases). This specimen consisted of PBMCs, mostly from graft donor cells, obtained 180 days after TCRalphabeta/CD19-depleted stem cell transplant. The sequence was collected from a male patient between 5 and 17 years old who had a stem cell transplant for acute lymphoblastic leukemia, so the T cells may come from the graft donor. The chain's CDR3 is CASSLGGGQSGYTF. The CDR3 bases are TGTGCCAGCAGTTTAGGGGGGGGGCAGTCTGGCTACACCTTC.